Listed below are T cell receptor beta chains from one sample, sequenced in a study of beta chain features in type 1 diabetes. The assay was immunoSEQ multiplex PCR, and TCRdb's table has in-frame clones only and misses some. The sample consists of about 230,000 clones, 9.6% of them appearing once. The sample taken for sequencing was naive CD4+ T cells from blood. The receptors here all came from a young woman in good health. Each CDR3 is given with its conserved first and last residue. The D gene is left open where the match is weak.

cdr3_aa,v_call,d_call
CASSVDTGAIYF,TRBV9,NA
CASSLVAGESYGYTF,TRBV5-1,NA
CASSLDRNEQYF,TRBV7-2,NA
CASSERERSNEQYF,TRBV4-2,TRBD2
CASSHPDRRSNQPQHF,TRBV23-1,NA
CATRSSGGPQGETQYF,TRBV15,TRBD2
CASSTTGEADYGYTF,TRBV6-6,TRBD1
CAWSVMGAYGYTF,TRBV30,NA
CAWSIQSGPYEQYF,TRBV30,NA
CASSIAGSEQYF,TRBV19,NA
CASSLDRRSGANVLTF,TRBV5-1,NA
CASSPDRGNYEQYF,TRBV18,TRBD1
CASSRTEEKLFF,TRBV7-9,NA
CAWRVGGKNTEAFF,TRBV30,NA
CASSPGLGGGIQYF,TRBV5-1,NA
CASRTSGGLVTDTQYF,TRBV6-4,TRBD2
CAIKGGGEFNEQFF,TRBV10-3,TRBD2
CASSRTGTSGSITQYF,TRBV4-1,TRBD2
CASSPLAGAQYEQYF,TRBV28,TRBD2
CASSPSRANTGELFF,TRBV19,NA
CASSLIGQGRTDTQYF,TRBV7-9,TRBD1
CASRPYRAAVGYEQYF,TRBV11-2,NA
CASRRSSSYNSPLHF,TRBV27,NA
CSALRSEKLFF,TRBV20-1,NA
CASSTRRAGGDNEQFF,TRBV6-6,TRBD1
CAWSVHRATEAFF,TRBV30,NA
CASSKRTENTEAFF,TRBV5-1,NA
CASSLAAGSSGRKQYF,TRBV11-2,NA
CASSQDGRAWETQYF,TRBV4-1,TRBD2
CASSFRDTYNEQFF,TRBV5-5,NA
CASSHEPSGSRTDTQYF,TRBV11-2,TRBD2
CASSFGNSGNTIYF,TRBV5-1,NA
CAWSPGGGGDTQYF,TRBV30,TRBD2
CATNRDRGTDTQYF,TRBV2,TRBD1
CASSLEQFTEAFF,TRBV5-1,NA
CAWRQGTYEQYF,TRBV30,NA
CASSLSGLLSYNEQFF,TRBV6-5,NA
CASSASSSYEQYF,TRBV5-1,NA
CASSLGTSNEQFF,TRBV7-9,NA
CAWSVSRGTYNEQFF,TRBV30,NA
CAWSVSLDTQYF,TRBV30,NA
CASSSLGLASDEQFF,TRBV7-9,TRBD2
CASSSHRRVLREQYF,TRBV28,NA
CASSPGGVSEAFF,TRBV5-4,NA
CASSSRAKPDRRPLHF,TRBV28,NA
CASSPVGGSSYEQYF,TRBV5-1,NA
CAIANDRATGELFF,TRBV6-5,TRBD1
CSVGTGVPGEQYF,TRBV29-1,TRBD1
CASSPFGSGRGHEQYF,TRBV11-2,TRBD2